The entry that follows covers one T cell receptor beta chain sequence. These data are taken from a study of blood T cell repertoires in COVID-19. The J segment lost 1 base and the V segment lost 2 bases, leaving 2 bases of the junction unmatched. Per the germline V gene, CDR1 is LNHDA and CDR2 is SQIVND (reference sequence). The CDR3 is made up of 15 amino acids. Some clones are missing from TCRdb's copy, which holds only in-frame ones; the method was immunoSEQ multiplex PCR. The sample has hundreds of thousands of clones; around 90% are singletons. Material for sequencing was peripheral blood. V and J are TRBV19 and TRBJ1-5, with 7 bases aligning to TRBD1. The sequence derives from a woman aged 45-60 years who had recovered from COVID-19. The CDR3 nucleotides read TGTGCCAGTAGTATAACAGGGGAAAGCAATCAGCCCCAGCATTTT. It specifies CASSITGESNQPQHF.